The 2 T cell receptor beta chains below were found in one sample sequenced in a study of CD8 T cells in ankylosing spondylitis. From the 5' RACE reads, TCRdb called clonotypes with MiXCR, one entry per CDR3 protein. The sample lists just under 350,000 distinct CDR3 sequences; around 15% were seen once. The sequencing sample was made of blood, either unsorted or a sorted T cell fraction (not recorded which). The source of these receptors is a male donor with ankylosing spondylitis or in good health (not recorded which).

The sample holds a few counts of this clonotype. CDR3 sequence: CASSRSLSNYGYTF. In DNA, the CDR3 is TGTGCCAGTAGTCGGAGTTTGAGTAACTATGGCTACACCTTC. V usage is TRBV19 and J usage is TRBJ1-2; D gene ambiguous. Germline lookup yields CDR1 LNHDA and CDR2 SQIVND (reference sequence). The CDR3 loop spans 14 amino acids. Trimming left V 5 bases short and J 1 base short, with 11 bases between.

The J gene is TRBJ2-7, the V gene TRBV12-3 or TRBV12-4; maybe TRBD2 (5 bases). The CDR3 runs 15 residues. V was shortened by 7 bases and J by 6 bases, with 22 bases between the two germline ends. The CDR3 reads CASTPSGIRAAEQYF. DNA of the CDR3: TGTGCCAGCACCCCCTCCGGGATCCGGGCAGCCGAGCAGTACTTC.